These T cell receptor beta chains were read from a single sample in a study of sequential checkpoint blockade in melanoma. Method: immunoSEQ multiplex PCR; TCRdb's copy keeps in-frame clones and lacks some. The table shows several thousand clones, with around 79% occurring only once. This material consisted of CD8+ T cells sorted from blood (inferred from file names), taken from a patient given nivolumab and ipilimumab in sequence. The receptors shown here come from a human donor with melanoma. CDR3s include the opening cysteine and the closing phenylalanine or tryptophan. The order of the fields is clone size, J gene, D gene, V gene, CDR3 protein, CDR3 DNA. The D gene is left open where the match is weak. A row's size may be missing; if present it is once, few, many or a size class.

.	TRBJ2-5	.	TRBV27	CASSTWSLETQYF	TGTGCCAGCAGTACATGGAGTTTAGAGACCCAGTACTTC
few	TRBJ2-3	.	TRBV7-8	CASSPAVDTQYF	TGTGCCAGCAGCCCGGCGGTAGATACGCAGTATTTT
few	TRBJ2-1	.	TRBV29-1	CSVLTPTYNEQFF	TGCAGCGTTCTTACACCGACCTACAATGAGCAGTTCTTC
.	TRBJ1-6	.	TRBV13	CASSLQGWGNSPLHF	TGTGCCAGCAGCTTACAGGGGTGGGGAAATTCACCCCTCCACTTT
few	TRBJ1-1	.	TRBV7-9	CASSLTSLNTEAFF	TGTGCCAGCAGCTTAACCAGTTTGAACACTGAAGCTTTCTTT
few	TRBJ2-7	.	TRBV11-2	CASSQSNRYYEQYF	TGTGCCAGCAGCCAGTCGAACAGATACTACGAGCAGTACTTC
few	TRBJ2-5	TRBD2	TRBV19	CASRSGGETQYF	TGTGCCAGTAGGTCGGGGGGGGAGACCCAGTACTTC
.	TRBJ2-5	TRBD2	TRBV13	CASSLGPSGRVGETQYF	TGTGCCAGCAGCTTAGGCCCCAGCGGGAGGGTCGGAGAGACCCAGTACTTC
.	TRBJ2-3	.	TRBV6-5	CASSYQGFTTTDTQYF	TGTGCCAGCAGTTACCAGGGTTTCACCACCACAGATACGCAGTATTTT
.	TRBJ1-2	TRBD1	TRBV12-5	CASGFDLDREPYNYGYTF	TGTGCTAGTGGTTTCGATCTGGACAGGGAGCCTTATAACTATGGCTACACCTTC
.	TRBJ2-3	TRBD1	TRBV7-3	CASSLTGGPTDTQYF	TGTGCCAGCAGCCTCACAGGGGGCCCGACGGATACGCAGTATTTT
.	TRBJ2-7	TRBD1	TRBV11-2	CASSPAPGQGPYEQYF	TGTGCCAGCAGCCCTGCTCCGGGACAGGGACCCTACGAGCAGTACTTC
.	TRBJ1-1	.	TRBV28	CASSPPRGGQVGYEAFF	TGTGCCAGCAGTCCGCCAAGGGGGGGGCAGGTAGGATATGAAGCTTTCTTT
medium-sized	TRBJ2-6	TRBD1	TRBV18	CASSPMAGTGLSGANVLTF	TGTGCCAGCTCACCAATGGCCGGGACAGGCCTCTCTGGGGCCAACGTCCTGACTTTC
.	TRBJ2-1	TRBD2	TRBV27	CASSLAVYNEQFF	TGTGCCAGCAGTCTAGCGGTTTACAATGAGCAGTTCTTC
.	TRBJ2-3	.	TRBV4-2	CASSYSDSVIGGRDTQYF	TGTGCCAGCAGCTACTCGGACAGTGTAATTGGGGGTAGAGATACGCAGTATTTT
.	TRBJ2-7	.	TRBV2	CASAGDKNLYEQYF	TGTGCCAGCGCAGGGGATAAAAACCTCTACGAGCAGTACTTC
.	TRBJ2-5	.	TRBV12-1	CASSCVREETQYF	TGTGCCAGCAGCTGCGTACGAGAAGAGACCCAGTACTTC
.	TRBJ2-5	.	TRBV11-2	CASSFGETQYF	TGTGCCAGCAGCTTCGGAGAGACCCAGTACTTC